This T cell receptor (beta chain) was sequenced during a study of T cell responses to AZD1222 COVID-19 vaccine. CDR3 size: 14 residues. V was trimmed by 2 bases and J by 6 bases, leaving 12 bases between them. The germline CDR1 and CDR2 sequences are MNHEY and SVGEGT. Sequencing was performed with immunoSEQ multiplex PCR; in TCRdb, only in-frame clones are kept and a portion is missing. The sample lists 150,000 to 180,000 clones, about nine tenths seen once, with over 15% in the top ten. Regarding the study as a whole: Only six or seven AZD1222 recipients tested seropositive at baseline. Sampling that yielded the repertoires occurred only after the peak T cell response. Regions left unmutated in variants are reportedly the target of nearly half of spike-specific TCRs. Donors in the cohort were predominantly white British and more often female, and clonal diversity was possibly underestimated.

Details on this clone: No antigen is known for it.

The receptor was derived from an adult in good health. The chain uses TRBV6-2 or TRBV6-3 and TRBJ2-3; possible D gene TRBD2, 5 bases. The specimen comprised peripheral blood, sampled on day 0 of AZD1222 vaccination. CDR3 sequence (DNA): TGTGCCAGCAGTTACCCCTCGGGGAAGGATACGCAGTATTTT. Translation: CASSYPSGKDTQYF.